Relative to its sample, the clone carrying this T cell receptor (beta chain) is medium-sized. In TCRdb, the PCR reads were re-called with MiXCR into one record per CDR3 protein. The sample shows some 10,000 distinct CDR3 sequences, around a quarter of them seen only once. The data stem from a study of immune characterization of retroperitoneal liposarcoma. The CDR3 has 14 amino acids. Trimming stripped 6 bases from V and 2 bases from J, with 10 bases between. The germline V gene has CDR1 MNHNS and CDR2 SASEGT. The J gene is TRBJ2-2, the V gene TRBV6-1, with D maybe TRBD1 (6 bases). Sequencing was done on a sample of blood. The sequence was obtained from a male donor with retroperitoneal liposarcoma. The CDR3 sequence: CASRPGHNTGELFF. CDR3 DNA: TGTGCCAGCAGACCGGGACACAACACCGGGGAGCTGTTTTTT.